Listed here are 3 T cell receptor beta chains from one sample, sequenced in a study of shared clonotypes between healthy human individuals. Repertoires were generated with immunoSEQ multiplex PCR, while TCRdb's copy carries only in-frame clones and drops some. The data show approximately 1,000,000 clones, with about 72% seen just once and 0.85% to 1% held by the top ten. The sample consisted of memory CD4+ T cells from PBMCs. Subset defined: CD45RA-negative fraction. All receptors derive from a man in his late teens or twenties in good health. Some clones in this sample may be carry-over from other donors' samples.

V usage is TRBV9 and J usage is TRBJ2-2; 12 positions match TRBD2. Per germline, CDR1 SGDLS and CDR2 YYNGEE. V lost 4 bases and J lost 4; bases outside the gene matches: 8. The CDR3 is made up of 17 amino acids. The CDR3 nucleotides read TGTGCCAGCAGCCCACGACTAGCGGGAGCCTCCACCGGGGAGCTGTTTTTT. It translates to CASSPRLAGASTGELFF.

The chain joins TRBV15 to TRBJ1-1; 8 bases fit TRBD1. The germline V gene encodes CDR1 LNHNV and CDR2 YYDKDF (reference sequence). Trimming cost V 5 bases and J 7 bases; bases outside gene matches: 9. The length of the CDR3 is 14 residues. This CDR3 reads CATSPTGATIEAFF. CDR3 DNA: TGTGCCACCAGCCCGACAGGGGCAACTATTGAAGCTTTCTTT.

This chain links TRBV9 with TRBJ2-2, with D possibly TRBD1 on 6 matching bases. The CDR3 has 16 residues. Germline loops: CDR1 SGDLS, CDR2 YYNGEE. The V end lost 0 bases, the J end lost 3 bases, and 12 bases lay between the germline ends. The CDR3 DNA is TGTGCCAGCAGCGTAGGTGGGGGCCGGGACACCGGGGAGCTGTTTTTT. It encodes CASSVGGGRDTGELFF.